This T cell receptor (beta chain) is from a study of blood T cells in healthy people across ages. Study-level findings and limits: Possibly confounding the expanded clonotype changes was the fact that donor CMV status was unknown.

This CDR3 region has 14 residues. V lost 6 bases and J 4 bases, leaving 19 bases between the germline ends. CDR1 is DFQATT, CDR2 SNEGSKA, per germline (reference sequence). The sample holds a few counts of this clonotype. Its specificity is unknown. Combining a sample-barcoded 5' primer with a J-beta primer mix, a second PCR ran for roughly 7 to 12 cycles. Each CDR3 protein gets one entry after TCRdb re-called the 5' RACE reads with MiXCR. The sample contains about 680,000 distinct CDR3 sequences, roughly 50% of which appear only once. Sample: blood. This sequence originates from a woman aged 55-69 years in good health. The rearrangement uses TRBV20-1 and TRBJ2-7; either TRBD1 or TRBD2 may fit D (5 bases each). CDR3 in DNA: TGCAGTGCCCCCCACCGGGACCCACCTTACGAGCAGTACTTC. Protein sequence: CSAPHRDPPYEQYF.